This T cell receptor beta chain was observed in a study of blood T cells in healthy people across ages. Overall study results and limits: Age advanced and TCR beta diversity per million T cells fell, roughly linearly.

Worth noting for this clonotype: Antigen specificity is unknown.

The germline V gene has CDR1 MGHDK and CDR2 SYGVNS. V lost 5 bases to trimming and J lost 2 bases, with 12 bases between them. The CDR3 loop spans 14 amino acids. Primers used in a second PCR of about 6 to 12 cycles were a sample-barcoded 5' primer and a J-beta primer mix. Via MiXCR, TCRdb re-called the 5' RACE reads, giving one row per CDR3 protein. The data hold about 700,000 distinct CDR3 sequences, with about 30% observed a single time. The genes are TRBV25-1 and TRBJ1-2, with D perhaps matching TRBD1 (5 bases). The clonotype was recovered from a woman of 80 years or more in good health. Sequenced input: blood. The CDR3 nucleotides are TGTGCCAGCAGTCCGGGACTCCAGAACTATGGCTACACCTTC. This sequence encodes CASSPGLQNYGYTF.